Following are 16 T cell receptor beta chains from one sample sequenced in a study of control samples from healthy donors and cancer patients. Profiled with immunoSEQ multiplex PCR; TCRdb holds only in-frame clones, not every one. This table holds 95,000 to 150,000 clones, almost 95% found once. Input material: PBMCs. Receptors originate from an elderly man with head and neck cancer.

About this clone: Additional DNA sequences in this sample encode the identical CDR3. The chain is built from TRBV19 and TRBJ1-2; possibly TRBD1 for D (5 bases). The CDR3 spans 14 residues. The V end was cut by 6 bases, the J end by 7 bases, with 18 bases between. Germline V gene data show CDR1 as LNHDA and CDR2 as SQIVND (reference sequence). CDR3 bases: TGTGCCAGTAGGCTCCCCGGGACTGCGACTGGCTACACCTTC. Translated, it gives CASRLPGTATGYTF.

CDR3: CASSYGGQGGQPQHF. The CDR3, as DNA: TGTGCCAGCAGTTACGGGGGACAGGGTGGCCAGCCCCAGCATTTT. The chain carries TRBV6-5 and TRBJ1-5, with 9 bases lining up with TRBD1. This CDR3 contains 15 residues. CDR1 is MNHEY, CDR2 SVGAGI, per germline. V lost 2 bases to trimming and J lost 7 bases; unmatched junction nucleotides: 6.

The chain is built from TRBV5-1 and TRBJ2-2; TRBD1 or TRBD2 may be the D gene (5 bases each). V gave up 2 bases and J gave up 4 bases, with 12 bases separating them. Germline V gene lookup returns CDR1 SGHRS and CDR2 YFSETQ. The CDR3 contains 15 residues. CDR3 DNA sequence: TGCGCCAGCAGCTTCCTCGGGGCAGTCACCGGGGAGCTGTTTTTT. Protein sequence: CASSFLGAVTGELFF.

This chain connects TRBV7-9 to TRBJ2-7; the D is unclear. In germline, CDR1 is SEHNR, CDR2 FQNEAQ (reference sequence). CDR3 size: 12 residues. Trimming took off 5 bases at V and 2 bases at J, with 7 bases between the two ends. CDR3 coding DNA: TGTGCCAGCAGCCCCCGTCCCTACGAGCAGTACTTC. Amino acid sequence: CASSPRPYEQYF.

V and J are TRBV5-5 and TRBJ2-7; unclear D gene. Germline-derived CDR1 and CDR2 are SGHKS and YYEKEE (reference sequence). Trimming left V 0 bases short and J 2 bases short, with 6 bases between. This CDR3 contains 13 residues. The CDR3 here is CASSLDRPYEQYF. Here the CDR3 DNA reads TGTGCCAGCAGCTTGGACAGACCCTACGAGCAGTACTTC.

The chain combines TRBV7-9 with TRBJ2-3; no reliable D call. Germline-derived CDR1 and CDR2 are SEHNR and FQNEAQ (reference sequence). The CDR3 runs to 12 residues. Trimming removed 2 bases from V and 4 bases from J, with 4 bases in between. The CDR3: CASSLIADTQYF. The CDR3 region has the DNA TGTGCCAGCAGCTTAATTGCAGATACGCAGTATTTT.

This sequence joins TRBV5-6 and TRBJ1-5, with a possible D match to TRBD1 (6 bases). With 4 bases removed from V and 3 bases from J, the gap between germline ends came to 11 bases. Germline V gene lookup returns CDR1 SGHDT and CDR2 YYEEEE. The CDR3 covers 14 residues. CDR3 nucleotide sequence: TGTGCCAGCAGCCCCAGGGGCTCCAATCAGCCCCAGCATTTT. It codes for CASSPRGSNQPQHF.

This clone was detected only once. The V gene is TRBV6-5, the J gene TRBJ1-6; TRBD1 agrees at 7 bases. Per germline, CDR1 MNHEY and CDR2 SVGAGI. V was pared by 0 bases and J by 4 bases, with 0 bases of the junction left unmatched. This CDR3 has 15 residues. The DNA for the CDR3 is TGTGCCAGCAGTTACTCGGGACAGTATAATTCACCCCTCCACTTT. Its translation: CASSYSGQYNSPLHF.

The chain joins TRBV19 to TRBJ1-5; TRBD1 might be the D (5 bases). The ends were cut back, 5 bases at V and 0 bases at J, with 11 bases in the middle. CDR3 size: 15 residues. Germline values: CDR1 LNHDA, CDR2 SQIVND (reference sequence). The CDR3 protein is CASSSWGYSNQPQHF. CDR3 sequence (DNA): TGTGCCAGTAGTTCCTGGGGCTATAGCAATCAGCCCCAGCATTTT. Looking up the rest from reference TRBV19 and TRBJ1-5 gives the full variable domain: DGGITQSPKYLFRKEGQNVTLSCEQNLNHDAMYWYRQDPGQGLRLIYYSQIVNDFQKGDIAEGYSVSREKKESFPLTVTSAQKNPTAFYLCASSSWGYSNQPQHFGDGTRLSIL.

This clone was seen only once. The chain couples TRBV4-1 to TRBJ2-7; possibly TRBD1 for D (6 bases). The length of the CDR3 is 15 residues. The V gene's germline CDR1 is MGHRA and CDR2 YSYEKL. V was pared by 1 base and J by 0 bases, with 10 bases between. The CDR3 region is CASSQAQGSSYEQYF. The CDR3 DNA follows: TGCGCCAGCAGCCAAGCACAGGGCAGCTCCTACGAGCAGTACTTC.

The chain uses TRBV3-1 (or the pseudogene TRBV3-2) and TRBJ2-5; D is perhaps TRBD2 (6 bases). The CDR3 runs 14 residues. CDR1 and CDR2 (germline): LGHDT, YNNKEL (reference sequence). V was shortened by 7 bases and J by 1 base, with 13 bases between the two germline ends. CDR3 loop: CASNGAGLQETQYF. Here the CDR3 DNA reads TGTGCCAGCAATGGAGCGGGCCTCCAAGAGACCCAGTACTTC.

In this sample, this clone turned up once. The V and J genes are TRBV7-8 and TRBJ2-3; 9 nucleotides align to TRBD1. Germline V gene lookup returns CDR1 SGHVS and CDR2 FQNEAQ. The J segment lost 0 bases and the V segment lost 5 bases, leaving 6 bases of the junction unmatched. This CDR3 has 16 residues. The CDR3, as DNA: TGTGCCAGCAGCCTAGACAGGGGGGGAAGCACAGATACGCAGTATTTT. It translates to CASSLDRGGSTDTQYF.

The chain carries TRBV11-2 and TRBJ2-3; D may correspond to TRBD1 or TRBD2 (5 bases each). V lost 5 bases, J lost 2 bases, and 11 bases lay in between. This CDR3 spans 14 amino acids. Germline CDR1 and CDR2: SGHAT and FQNNGV. The chain's CDR3 is CASSRGAFTDTQYF. The CDR3 bases are TGTGCCAGCAGCCGAGGGGCCTTCACAGATACGCAGTATTTT. The full variable domain, rest sourced from reference TRBV11-2 and TRBJ2-3, is EAGVAQSPRYKIIEKRQSVAFWCNPISGHATLYWYQQILGQGPKLLIQFQNNGVVDDSQLPKDRFSAERLKGVDSTLKIQPAKLEDSAVYLCASSRGAFTDTQYFGPGTRLTVL.

The chain carries TRBV2 and TRBJ2-5; D is undetermined. The CDR3 runs 14 residues. Germline lookup yields CDR1 SNHLY and CDR2 FYNNEI. V was cut by 4 bases and J by 2 bases, with 11 bases left in between. The chain's CDR3 is CASSVELVQETQYF. CDR3 nucleotide sequence: TGTGCCAGCAGTGTCGAGCTAGTGCAAGAGACCCAGTACTTC.

As DNA, the CDR3 is TGTGCCAGCAGCTTGGCGGGGGGAGGGACGGATGGCTACACCTTC. The encoded protein is CASSLAGGGTDGYTF. V gene TRBV5-4 combines with J gene TRBJ1-2; tentatively, D is TRBD1 (5 bases). Germline values: CDR1 SGHNT, CDR2 YYREEE (reference sequence). The CDR3 is 15 residues long. V was shortened by 0 bases and J by 6 bases, with 15 bases between the two germline ends.

The rearrangement uses TRBV7-6 and TRBJ2-1, with 7 bases matching TRBD1. V dropped 5 bases and J dropped 0; count of bases not matched to a gene: 7. The CDR3 spans 16 residues. Germline-derived CDR1 and CDR2 are SGHVS and FNYEAQ. The CDR3 here is CASSPTGTVSYNEQFF. The CDR3 DNA is TGTGCCAGCAGCCCAACCGGGACAGTCTCCTACAATGAGCAGTTCTTC.